This TCR beta chain was retrieved from a study of T cell repertoires and HLA-DP antigens. Across the whole study: In vitro CD4+ alloreactivity was against HeLa-presented HLA-DP. Alloantigens: one with one groove difference and one with under eleven differences versus self. Pre-culture CD4+ samples used about 1,200 ng DNA versus around 200 ng for CD137+CD4+ sorts.

The table came from immunoSEQ multiplex PCR; TCRdb's copy has only in-frame clones and leaves some out. The repertoire holds more than 90,000 clones, with over 90% as singletons. As concerns this clone: Its specificity is not known.

Overall study results and limits: A non-physiological HeLa system presented antigen to total CD4+ responders.

The TCR comes from a woman younger than 30 in good health and CMV-seronegative. Sample: CD4+ T cells from PBMCs.

The CDR3 coding sequence is TGTGCCAGCAGTGAAGCGGGGCAGGGAAGCAATTCACCCCTCCACTTT. This translates into CASSEAGQGSNSPLHF. The genes are TRBV6-1 and TRBJ1-6; tentatively, D is TRBD1 (5 bases). The CDR3 loop spans 16 amino acids. Germline assignment: CDR1 MNHNS and CDR2 SASEGT. Trimming left V 0 bases short and J 7 bases short, with 13 bases between.